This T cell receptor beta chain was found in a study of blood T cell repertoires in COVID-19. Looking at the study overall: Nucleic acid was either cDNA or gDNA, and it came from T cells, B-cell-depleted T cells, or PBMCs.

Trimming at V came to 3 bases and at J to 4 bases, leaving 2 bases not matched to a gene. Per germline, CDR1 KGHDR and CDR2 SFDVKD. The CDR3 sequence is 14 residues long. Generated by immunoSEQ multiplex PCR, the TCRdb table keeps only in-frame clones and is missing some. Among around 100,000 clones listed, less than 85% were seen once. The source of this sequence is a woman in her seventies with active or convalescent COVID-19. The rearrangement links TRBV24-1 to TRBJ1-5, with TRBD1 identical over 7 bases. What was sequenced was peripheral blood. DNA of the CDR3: TGTGCCACCAGTGATGGGGACAGTAATCAGCCCCAGCATTTT. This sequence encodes CATSDGDSNQPQHF.